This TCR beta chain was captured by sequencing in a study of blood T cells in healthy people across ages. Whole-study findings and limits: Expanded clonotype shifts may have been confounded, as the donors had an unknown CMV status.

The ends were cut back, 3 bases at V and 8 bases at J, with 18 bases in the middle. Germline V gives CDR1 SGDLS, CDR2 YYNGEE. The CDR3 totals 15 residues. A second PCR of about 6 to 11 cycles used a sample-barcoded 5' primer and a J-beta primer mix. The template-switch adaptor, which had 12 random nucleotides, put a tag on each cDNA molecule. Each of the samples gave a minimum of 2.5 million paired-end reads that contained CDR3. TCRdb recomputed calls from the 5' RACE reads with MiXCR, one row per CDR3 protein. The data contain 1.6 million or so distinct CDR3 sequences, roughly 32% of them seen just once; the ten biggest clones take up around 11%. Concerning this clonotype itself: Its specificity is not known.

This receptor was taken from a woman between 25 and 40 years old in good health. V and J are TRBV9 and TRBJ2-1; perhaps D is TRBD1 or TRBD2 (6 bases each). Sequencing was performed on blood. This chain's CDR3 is CASSAGGFFRDEQFF. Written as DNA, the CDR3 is TGTGCCAGCAGCGCCGGGGGCTTCTTTCGCGATGAGCAGTTCTTC.